What follows is one T cell receptor (beta chain) and its context. This clone's antigen is unknown. It has no much larger one-base neighbor in the sample; base qualities were not kept. To be included, a participant needed at least one PBMC sample from before ART initiation plus at least two post-ART samples. All participants with HIV were treated in the United States of America. Cryopreserved samples of 1-10 million PBMC were thawed and washed before DNA extraction. At the time of the earliest PBMC sample, participants with HIV were aged between roughly 23 and 60 years. PBMC samples from each participant spanned 1-4 timepoints before ART initiation and 2-8 timepoints after ART initiation, with a median of 7 samples. For every participant, serial HIV viral load, CD4+ T-cell count, ART history and demographic data were obtained. A Qiagen kit on a QIAcube was used to extract genomic DNA from unsorted PBMC, with samples processed in batches of 12.

The immunoSEQ hsTCRB v3.0 assay was used at survey level resolution to sequence the TRB variable region. The targeted TRB sequencing depth was about 40,000-50,000 T-cell genomes per sample. Pooled TRB libraries were sequenced on an Illumina MiSeq with a v3 150-cycle kit. Turning to the authors' computational methods: Repertoire analysis was performed in R inside a reproducible Nextflow workflow that covered QC, data transformation and analysis. LymphoSeq2, an R package for exploring AIRR-Seq data, was used to implement custom analyses. A handful of samples that yielded fewer than 5000 total TRB sequences were excluded, so that about 200 HIV repertoires were analyzed. Among the approximately 190 retained HIV repertoires, 55 to 60 were collected before ART initiation and 129 after ART initiation. Repertoires were downsampled to 5000 TRB nucleotide sequences, and summary statistics were averaged over 100 downsampling iterations. The analysis kept only TRB sequences whose CDR3 regions were at least seven amino acids long. A Shannon entropy-derived clonality score and the Gini coefficient were used to measure diversity. In the repertoire networks, any two of the top 5000 CDR3 amino acid sequences were linked whenever the two sequences differed by an edit distance of one. For TRB CDR3 amino acid sequences, antigen specificity groups and MHC restriction were predicted with GLIPH2. To flag known associations with CMV, EBV, HIV or tissue antigens, CDR3 amino acid sequences were compared against VDJdb and McPAS-TCR. Pre-ART, post-ART and control groups were compared with Wilcoxon signed-rank tests and Holm-Bonferroni correction. Here the immuneACCESS table is served through TCRdb, limited to in-frame sequences with V and J called. Missing clones are a known gap in these copies; in checked studies unresolved V genes cover under half, and the rest lacks a known reason. The V and J calls and the clone size are those of that table, but D and trimming were determined from the DNA. This sample lists approximately 21,000 clones; about 81% were detected once. More than 5.5% of the sample is in the top ten clones.

These data come from a study of long-term antiretroviral therapy in people with HIV (dated 2022 in TCRdb). Broadly, across the study: Collection of the earliest samples took place about a decade ahead of the 2015 WHO recommendation for immediate ART, at a time when ART was typically delayed until CD4 counts fell. This retrospective serial study examined whether starting ART and sustained HIV suppression were associated with changes in the composition and diversity of the TRB repertoire in peripheral blood. A total of under 250 cryopreserved PBMC samples were contributed to the cohort by 30 adults with confirmed HIV infection, with samples collected serially over a mean of around 6 years (range 1-12). Of the roughly 30 participants with HIV, about twelve were female. No cross-contamination during QIAcube processing was seen in test extractions of a monoclonal T-cell line run alongside around 34 polyclonal samples.

From the cysteine through the phenylalanine, the CDR3 covers 15 amino acids. Only the CDR3 portion is preserved as DNA: 45 bases, with reading frame beginning at the first base. V is cut back by 0 bases and J by 3 bases, with 3 bases in the junction unmatched. According to the germline V gene, CDR1 reads SGHNT and CDR2 reads YENEEA. Overall results and qualifications from the work: The repertoire was dominated across all time points by expanded TRB clones identified before ART initiation, although this dominance was seen to fluctuate and to decrease in many PLHIV after ART. CDR3 length ranges in HIV repertoires were narrower than in controls, and network structure suggested an antigen-experienced repertoire with only a slight naive shift after ART. Inferences about post-ART repertoire changes are limited because no data were available on ART adherence, viral resistance or therapy changes. Starting ART was linked to a significant rise in TRB diversity, yet even after long-term ART the diversity remained significantly lower than in transplant donor controls. Owing to limited PBMC availability, only the TCR beta chain was sequenced, without alpha chain pairing. Because cell numbers in pre-ART samples were limited, unsorted PBMC were profiled instead of sorted CD4+ and CD8+ T cells. The samples were dated from about 2003 to 2018, and the ART regimens that were used may be less effective than current ART regimens.

The V gene is TRBV11-3 and the J gene is TRBJ2-7; the junction holds 9 bases that match TRBD1. The TCR was taken from a man aged 25 to 40 with HIV. Source: unsorted PBMCs, taken 1.5 years after starting antiretroviral therapy. For the CDR3, the sequence is CASSLDGTGYYEQYF. The DNA is as follows: TGTGCCAGCAGCTTAGACGGGACAGGGTACTACGAGCAGTACTTC. The CDR3 plus the reference TRBV11-3 and TRBJ2-7 genes for the other parts give the full variable domain: EAGVVQSPRYKIIEKKQPVAFWCNPISGHNTLYWYLQNLGQGPELLIRYENEEAVDDSQLPKDRFSAERLKGVDSTLKIQPAELGDSAVYLCASSLDGTGYYEQYFGPGTRLTVT.